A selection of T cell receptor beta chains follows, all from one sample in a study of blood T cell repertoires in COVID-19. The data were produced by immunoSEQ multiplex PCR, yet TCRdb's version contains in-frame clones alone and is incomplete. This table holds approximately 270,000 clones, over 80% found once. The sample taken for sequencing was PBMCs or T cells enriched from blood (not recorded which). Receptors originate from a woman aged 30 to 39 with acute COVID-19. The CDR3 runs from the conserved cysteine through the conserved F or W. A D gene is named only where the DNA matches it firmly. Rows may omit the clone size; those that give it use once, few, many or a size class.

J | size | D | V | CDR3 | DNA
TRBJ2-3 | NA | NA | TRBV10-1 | CASSESGSGITDTQYF | TGCGCCAGCAGTGAGTCAGGATCAGGGATCACAGATACGCAGTATTTT
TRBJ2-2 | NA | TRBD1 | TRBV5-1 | CASSLGDRGGMDTGELFF | TGCGCCAGCAGCTTGGGGGACAGGGGCGGCATGGACACCGGGGAGCTGTTTTTT
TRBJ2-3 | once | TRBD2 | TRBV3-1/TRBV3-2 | CASSQDNLAGSTDTQYF | TGTGCCAGCAGCCAAGATAATCTAGCGGGAAGCACAGATACGCAGTATTTT
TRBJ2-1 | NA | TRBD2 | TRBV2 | CASRGGLAGGRGEQFF | TGTGCCAGCAGGGGGGGACTAGCGGGAGGTCGAGGTGAGCAGTTCTTC
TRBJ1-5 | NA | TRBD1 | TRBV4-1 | CASSQVMSGTVYSNQPQHF | TGCGCCAGCAGCCAAGTAATGTCCGGGACAGTTTATAGCAATCAGCCCCAGCATTTT
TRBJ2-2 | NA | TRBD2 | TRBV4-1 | CASSQDIWGVDYSREKPGELFF | TGCGCCAGCAGCCAAGATATCTGGGGGGTAGATTATTCGCGGGAGAAGCCCGGGGAGCTGTTTTTT
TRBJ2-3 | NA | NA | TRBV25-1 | CASTGTGSADTQYF | TGTGCCAGCACCGGTACCGGGAGTGCAGATACGCAGTATTTT
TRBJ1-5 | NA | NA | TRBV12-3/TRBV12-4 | CASSFAPGQPQHF | TGTGCCAGCAGTTTCGCCCCAGGTCAGCCCCAGCATTTT
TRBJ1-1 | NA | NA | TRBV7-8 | CASYARAGANTEAFF | TGTGCCAGTTACGCCCGGGCAGGGGCGAACACTGAAGCTTTCTTT
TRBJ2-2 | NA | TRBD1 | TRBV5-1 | CASSLGAGGTGELFF | TGCGCCAGCAGCTTGGGAGCAGGGGGCACCGGGGAGCTGTTTTTT
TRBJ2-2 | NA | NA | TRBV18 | CASSLSGTGNTGELFF | TGTGCCAGCTCACTCAGCGGGACAGGGAACACCGGGGAGCTGTTTTTT
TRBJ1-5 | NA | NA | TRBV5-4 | CASSAGGDSNQPQHF | TGTGCCAGCAGCGCGGGGGGGGATAGCAATCAGCCCCAGCATTTT
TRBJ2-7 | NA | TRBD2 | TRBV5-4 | CASSLEAGRERNEQYF | TGTGCCAGCAGCTTGGAGGCCGGGAGGGAGAGGAACGAGCAGTACTTC
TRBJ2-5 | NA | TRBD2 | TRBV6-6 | CASGPGLDFETQYF | TGTGCCAGCGGCCCGGGACTAGATTTCGAGACCCAGTACTTC
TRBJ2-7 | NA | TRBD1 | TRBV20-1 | CSASYGTGGSVLDEQYF | TGCAGTGCTAGTTACGGGACAGGGGGCTCGGTCCTCGACGAGCAGTACTTC